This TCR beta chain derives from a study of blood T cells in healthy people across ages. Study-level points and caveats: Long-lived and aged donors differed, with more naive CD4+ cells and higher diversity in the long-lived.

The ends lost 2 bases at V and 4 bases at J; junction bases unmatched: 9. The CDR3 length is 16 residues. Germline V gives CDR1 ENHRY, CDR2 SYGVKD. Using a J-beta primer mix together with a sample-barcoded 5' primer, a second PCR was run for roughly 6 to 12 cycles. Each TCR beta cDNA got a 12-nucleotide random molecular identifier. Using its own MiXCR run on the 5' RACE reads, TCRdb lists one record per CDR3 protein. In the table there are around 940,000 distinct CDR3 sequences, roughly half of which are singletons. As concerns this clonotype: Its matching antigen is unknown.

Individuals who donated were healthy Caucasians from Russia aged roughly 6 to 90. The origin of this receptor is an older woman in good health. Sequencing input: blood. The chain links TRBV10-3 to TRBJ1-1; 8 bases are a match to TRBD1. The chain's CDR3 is CAISEQNRGLSTEAFF. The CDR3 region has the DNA TGTGCCATCAGTGAGCAAAACAGGGGGTTGAGCACTGAAGCTTTCTTT.